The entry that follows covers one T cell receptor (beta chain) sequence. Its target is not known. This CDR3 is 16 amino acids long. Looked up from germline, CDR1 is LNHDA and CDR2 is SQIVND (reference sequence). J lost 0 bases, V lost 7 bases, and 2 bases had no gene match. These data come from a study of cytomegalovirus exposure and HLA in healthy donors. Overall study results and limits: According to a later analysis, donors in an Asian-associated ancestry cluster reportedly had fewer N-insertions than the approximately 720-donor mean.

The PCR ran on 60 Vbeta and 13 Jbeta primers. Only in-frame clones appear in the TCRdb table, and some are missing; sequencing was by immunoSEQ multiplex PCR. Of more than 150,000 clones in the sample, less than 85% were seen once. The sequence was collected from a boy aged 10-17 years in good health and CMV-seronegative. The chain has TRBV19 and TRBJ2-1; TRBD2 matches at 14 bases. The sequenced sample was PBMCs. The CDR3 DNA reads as TGTGCCAGTAAAGGGACTAGCGGGGGCTCCTACAATGAGCAGTTCTTC. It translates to CASKGTSGGSYNEQFF. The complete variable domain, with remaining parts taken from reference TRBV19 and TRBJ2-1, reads DGGITQSPKYLFRKEGQNVTLSCEQNLNHDAMYWYRQDPGQGLRLIYYSQIVNDFQKGDIAEGYSVSREKKESFPLTVTSAQKNPTAFYLCASKGTSGGSYNEQFFGPGTRLTVL.